The rows below give T cell receptor beta chains drawn from one sample of a study. TCRdb reprocessed the 5' RACE reads via MiXCR and lists one record per CDR3 protein. The table has about 55,000 distinct CDR3 sequences, more than 15% seen once. Material: naive CD4+ T cells sorted from blood. The receptors stem from a female donor with breast cancer. Both conserved end residues are part of each CDR3. A D gene is named only where the DNA matches it firmly. Clone size, where shown, is once, few, many, or a class for clones that have expanded.

abundance: few; v_gene: TRBV28; j_gene: TRBJ1-2; d_gene: -; CDR3nt: TGTGCCAGCAGTTTACCATACTCTAACTATGGCTACACCTTC; CDR3aa: CASSLPYSNYGYTF
abundance: -; v_gene: TRBV4-1; j_gene: TRBJ1-2; d_gene: -; CDR3nt: TGCGCCAGCAGCCAAGAACGGAAAATTAACTATGGCTACACCTTC; CDR3aa: CASSQERKINYGYTF
abundance: few; v_gene: TRBV5-1; j_gene: TRBJ2-1; d_gene: -; CDR3nt: TGCGCCAGCAGCTTGCGGACGGGGGTGTCCTACAATGAGCAGTTCTTC; CDR3aa: CASSLRTGVSYNEQFF
abundance: few; v_gene: TRBV12-3/TRBV12-4; j_gene: TRBJ1-1; d_gene: TRBD1; CDR3nt: TGTGCCAGCAGGGATCGACAGGGACGTGAAGCTTTCTTT; CDR3aa: CASRDRQGREAFF
abundance: -; v_gene: TRBV2; j_gene: TRBJ2-5; d_gene: -; CDR3nt: TGTGCCAGCTGGATAGGGCGAGAGACCCAGTACTTC; CDR3aa: CASWIGRETQYF
abundance: -; v_gene: TRBV7-8; j_gene: TRBJ2-1; d_gene: -; CDR3nt: TGTGCCAGCTTTTCACTAGCTCGAGTTGAGCAGTTCTTC; CDR3aa: CASFSLARVEQFF
abundance: few; v_gene: TRBV4-3; j_gene: TRBJ2-2; d_gene: -; CDR3nt: TGCGCCAGCAGCCAAGTAGGGGGGGGGCCCGGGGAGCTGTTTTTT; CDR3aa: CASSQVGGGPGELFF
abundance: few; v_gene: TRBV7-9; j_gene: TRBJ2-2; d_gene: -; CDR3nt: TGTGCCAGCAGCATGAGGGACACCGGGGAGCTGTTTTTT; CDR3aa: CASSMRDTGELFF
abundance: -; v_gene: TRBV4-1; j_gene: TRBJ1-2; d_gene: -; CDR3nt: TGCGCCAGCAGCCCACCGGACCTGGGGACAACTATTATCTCTGGCTACACCTTC; CDR3aa: CASSPPDLGTTIISGYTF
abundance: -; v_gene: TRBV7-2; j_gene: TRBJ1-4; d_gene: -; CDR3nt: TGTGCCAGCAGCGCCCGGGGGAATAATGAAAAACTGTTTTTT; CDR3aa: CASSARGNNEKLFF
abundance: many; v_gene: TRBV5-1; j_gene: TRBJ1-2; d_gene: TRBD1; CDR3nt: TGCGCCAGCAGCTTGGCCGGAACAATACAGGGGGCGCGAAAAGACTACACCTTC; CDR3aa: CASSLAGTIQGARKDYTF
abundance: -; v_gene: TRBV7-3; j_gene: TRBJ2-1; d_gene: TRBD2; CDR3nt: TGTGCCAGCAGCTCCCCGGGACTAGCGGGAGGGATGGGGAATGAGCAGTTCTTC; CDR3aa: CASSSPGLAGGMGNEQFF
abundance: many; v_gene: TRBV6-1; j_gene: TRBJ2-2; d_gene: -; CDR3nt: TGTGCCAGCAGTGAGACAGGCGGGGAGCTGTTTTTT; CDR3aa: CASSETGGELFF
abundance: many; v_gene: TRBV6-2/TRBV6-3; j_gene: TRBJ1-5; d_gene: TRBD1; CDR3nt: TGTGCCAGCAGCCCCTTGCAGGGGGCGGGGGGTCAGCCCCAGCATTTT; CDR3aa: CASSPLQGAGGQPQHF
abundance: few; v_gene: TRBV29-1; j_gene: TRBJ1-1; d_gene: -; CDR3nt: TGCAGCGTCGGGGACATTGAAGCTTTCTTT; CDR3aa: CSVGDIEAFF
abundance: few; v_gene: TRBV5-1; j_gene: TRBJ2-7; d_gene: -; CDR3nt: TGCGCCAGCAGCTTGGGACAGAATCCCTACGAGCAGTACTTC; CDR3aa: CASSLGQNPYEQYF
abundance: -; v_gene: TRBV4-2; j_gene: TRBJ1-5; d_gene: TRBD1; CDR3nt: TGTGCCAGCAGCCCGCCGGGACAGCCAAATCAGCCCCAGCATTTT; CDR3aa: CASSPPGQPNQPQHF
abundance: -; v_gene: TRBV6-5; j_gene: TRBJ2-6; d_gene: -; CDR3nt: TGTGCCAGCAGTAAAGGTCTCTCTACCAGGTCTGGGGCCAACGTCCTGACTTTC; CDR3aa: CASSKGLSTRSGANVLTF
abundance: many; v_gene: TRBV7-3; j_gene: TRBJ2-1; d_gene: -; CDR3nt: TGTGCCAGCAGCCCGAACGGGGGCCCGGGCAATGAGCAGTTCTTC; CDR3aa: CASSPNGGPGNEQFF
abundance: -; v_gene: TRBV7-9; j_gene: TRBJ2-5; d_gene: TRBD2; CDR3nt: TGTGCCAGCAGCAAAAGGCAAGCGGGGATACAAGAGACCCAGTACTTC; CDR3aa: CASSKRQAGIQETQYF
abundance: medium-sized; v_gene: TRBV5-1; j_gene: TRBJ2-7; d_gene: TRBD2; CDR3nt: TGCGCCAGCAGCCAAACATTAGCGGGGGAGTCGGAGCAGTACTTC; CDR3aa: CASSQTLAGESEQYF
abundance: many; v_gene: TRBV5-1; j_gene: TRBJ2-5; d_gene: TRBD2; CDR3nt: TGCGCCAGCAGCTTTGGCGGGAGTTCCACAGAGACCCAGTACTTC; CDR3aa: CASSFGGSSTETQYF
abundance: few; v_gene: TRBV12-3/TRBV12-4; j_gene: TRBJ2-5; d_gene: -; CDR3nt: TGTGCCAGCAGTCGACCAGAAGAGACCCAGTACTTC; CDR3aa: CASSRPEETQYF
abundance: few; v_gene: TRBV5-5; j_gene: TRBJ1-2; d_gene: -; CDR3nt: TGTGCCAGCAGCCTCCAGCAGGGACTCATCTCGGATGGCTACACCTTC; CDR3aa: CASSLQQGLISDGYTF
abundance: -; v_gene: TRBV12-3/TRBV12-4; j_gene: TRBJ1-2; d_gene: -; CDR3nt: TGTGCCAGCAGTTGGAACAGGGATGATGGCTACACCTTC; CDR3aa: CASSWNRDDGYTF
abundance: few; v_gene: TRBV3-1; j_gene: TRBJ1-4; d_gene: -; CDR3nt: TGTGCCAGCAGCCAAGGAACAGTGTGGGAAAAACTGTTTTTT; CDR3aa: CASSQGTVWEKLFF
abundance: few; v_gene: TRBV4-3; j_gene: TRBJ2-3; d_gene: -; CDR3nt: TGCGCCAGCAGCCAAGCAGGCGGGTCGGCAGATACGCAGTATTTT; CDR3aa: CASSQAGGSADTQYF
abundance: many; v_gene: TRBV3-1; j_gene: TRBJ2-1; d_gene: TRBD1; CDR3nt: TGTGCCAGCAGCCTTGGCCCGGGACAGGACAATGAGCAGTTCTTC; CDR3aa: CASSLGPGQDNEQFF
abundance: -; v_gene: TRBV6-5; j_gene: TRBJ2-3; d_gene: -; CDR3nt: TGTGCCAGCAGTTACTCAGGACCGGGACGCCATCGAGGGGATACGCAGTATTTT; CDR3aa: CASSYSGPGRHRGDTQYF
abundance: few; v_gene: TRBV7-2; j_gene: TRBJ1-1; d_gene: -; CDR3nt: TGTGCCAGCAGCTTAGTGGCGCGGAGCACTGAAGCTTTCTTT; CDR3aa: CASSLVARSTEAFF
abundance: few; v_gene: TRBV28; j_gene: TRBJ1-1; d_gene: TRBD1; CDR3nt: TGTGCCAGCAGTTCCCCGACAGGGTGGAGTACTGAAGCTTTCTTT; CDR3aa: CASSSPTGWSTEAFF
abundance: -; v_gene: TRBV5-1; j_gene: TRBJ2-1; d_gene: -; CDR3nt: TGCGCCAGCAGCTTGGAAATGGCGGATTATAATGAGCAGTTCTTC; CDR3aa: CASSLEMADYNEQFF
abundance: few; v_gene: TRBV28; j_gene: TRBJ1-2; d_gene: -; CDR3nt: TGTGCCAGCAGCCCACCCATTGAACTCGGCTACACCTTC; CDR3aa: CASSPPIELGYTF
abundance: many; v_gene: TRBV5-6; j_gene: TRBJ2-5; d_gene: -; CDR3nt: TGTGCCAGCAGCTTGAGGCAAGAGACCCAGTACTTC; CDR3aa: CASSLRQETQYF
abundance: medium-sized; v_gene: TRBV29-1; j_gene: TRBJ2-5; d_gene: TRBD1; CDR3nt: TGCAGCGTTGGGGGACAGGGCTTTGAGACCCAGTACTTC; CDR3aa: CSVGGQGFETQYF
abundance: -; v_gene: TRBV4-2; j_gene: TRBJ1-1; d_gene: -; CDR3nt: TGTGCCAGCAGCCAAGGGGGAAACACTGAAGCTTTCTTT; CDR3aa: CASSQGGNTEAFF
abundance: many; v_gene: TRBV29-1; j_gene: TRBJ1-1; d_gene: TRBD1; CDR3nt: TGCAGCGGCCGGACAGGGGACACTGAAGCTTTCTTT; CDR3aa: CSGRTGDTEAFF
abundance: medium-sized; v_gene: TRBV29-1; j_gene: TRBJ2-1; d_gene: TRBD1; CDR3nt: TGCAGCGTAGATCGGACAGGGCGGAATGAGCAGTTCTTC; CDR3aa: CSVDRTGRNEQFF
abundance: few; v_gene: TRBV4-1; j_gene: TRBJ2-7; d_gene: -; CDR3nt: TGCGCCAGCAGGGATGACGTGGGTAGGGCGTACGAGCAGTACTTC; CDR3aa: CASRDDVGRAYEQYF
abundance: few; v_gene: TRBV24-1; j_gene: TRBJ2-1; d_gene: TRBD2; CDR3nt: TGTGCCACCAGTGAGACTAGCCGTGAGCAGTTCTTC; CDR3aa: CATSETSREQFF
abundance: -; v_gene: TRBV10-3; j_gene: TRBJ1-5; d_gene: -; CDR3nt: TGTGCCATCAGTGAGACAGGGACTAATCAGCCCCAGCATTTT; CDR3aa: CAISETGTNQPQHF
abundance: few; v_gene: TRBV5-5; j_gene: TRBJ1-5; d_gene: TRBD1; CDR3nt: TGTGCCAGCAGCTTGATAGCAGGGGGGGATCAGCCCCAGCATTTT; CDR3aa: CASSLIAGGDQPQHF
abundance: many; v_gene: TRBV20-1; j_gene: TRBJ1-1; d_gene: TRBD1; CDR3nt: TGCAGTACAGCCGACAGGGACGCTGAAGCTTTCTTT; CDR3aa: CSTADRDAEAFF
abundance: many; v_gene: TRBV7-9; j_gene: TRBJ2-1; d_gene: TRBD1; CDR3nt: TGTGCCAGCACCCCCCGGGACAGGGCGTACAATGAGCAGTTCTTC; CDR3aa: CASTPRDRAYNEQFF